The clone carrying this T cell receptor beta chain was detected ten times or more. Antigen: not known. This specimen belongs to a study of T-cell reconstitution after alpha-beta-depleted transplantation in children. During its preparation, the TCRbeta library received unique molecular identifiers. One entry per CDR3 protein, called by TCRdb with MiXCR from the PCR reads. The sample comprises 200,000 or so distinct CDR3 sequences, roughly 6% of which are singletons, and 4.5% to 5.5% rests with the top ten. The study's findings and limits: Some patients owed their high day-60 TCRbeta diversity to surviving recipient T cells and thymic progenitors. Hyperexpanded clones declined; after one year, newly produced T cells mostly supplied diversity.

The sequence was collected from a girl under three years old with combined immunodeficiency, due to receive a stem cell transplant. The sequencing here drew on PBMCs, taken before TCRalphabeta/CD19-depleted stem cell transplant.

In DNA form, the CDR3 reads TGCAGTGCTAGAGATCCGCAATGGTCCCGGGAGGATGAGCAGTTCTTC. Its translation: CSARDPQWSREDEQFF. The V and J genes are TRBV20-1 and TRBJ2-1; 7 bases map to TRBD2. The ends lost 0 bases at V and 8 bases at J; junction bases unmatched: 13. Germline assignment: CDR1 DFQATT and CDR2 SNEGSKA (reference sequence). CDR3 length equals 16 residues.